One TCR beta chain is described in this entry. This entry belongs to a study of CD8 T cell repertoires and HIV-1 epitope variants. Across the study: Control wells had CMV/EBV/flu peptides, negative Ebola AY9, or no peptide. Cultures ran about 9 days, with IL-2, IL-7 and IL-15 added on days 3 and 7.

Profiled with immunoSEQ multiplex PCR; TCRdb holds only in-frame clones, not every one. The sample holds approximately 90,000 clones; almost 75% are singletons and the top ten take approximately 24%. The CDR3 consists of 13 residues. The germline V gene encodes CDR1 MNHEY and CDR2 SMNVEV (reference sequence). The germline V and J ends were trimmed by 5 bases and 2 bases, with 10 bases remaining between them. Sequenced sample: uncultured baseline CD8+ T cells from peripheral blood mononuclear cells (PBMCs). The receptor was isolated from a male donor with HIV. The gene calls are TRBV27 and TRBJ2-7, with D possibly TRBD1 on 5 matching bases. CDR3 nucleotides: TGTGCCAGCAGTCCCGACAGTACCTACGAGCAGTACTTC. It yields the protein CASSPDSTYEQYF.